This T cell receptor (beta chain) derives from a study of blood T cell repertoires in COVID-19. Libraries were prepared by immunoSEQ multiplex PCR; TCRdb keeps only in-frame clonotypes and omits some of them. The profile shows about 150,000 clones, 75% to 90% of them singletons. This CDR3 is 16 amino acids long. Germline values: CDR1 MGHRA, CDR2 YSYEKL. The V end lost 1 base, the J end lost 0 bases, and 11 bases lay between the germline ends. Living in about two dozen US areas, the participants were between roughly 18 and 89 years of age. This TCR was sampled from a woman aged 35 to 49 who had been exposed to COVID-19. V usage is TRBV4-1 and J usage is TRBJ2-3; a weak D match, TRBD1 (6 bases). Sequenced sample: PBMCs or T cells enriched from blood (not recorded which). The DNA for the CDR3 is TGCGCCAGCAGCCAAGCGACAACAGGGAGCACAGATACGCAGTATTTT. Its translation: CASSQATTGSTDTQYF.